This entry lists 21 T cell receptor beta chains sequenced from one sample in a study of shared clonotypes between healthy human individuals. CD45RO-negative, CCR7-selected cells formed the naive CD8 fraction, which excluded terminally differentiated effector memory CD45RA+ cells. Measured with immunoSEQ multiplex PCR; TCRdb has only the in-frame clones, and not every one. The profile shows about 2 million clones, approximately 94% of them singletons. The sequenced material came from naive CD8+ T cells sorted from blood. Receptors originate from a man aged 18 to 35 in good health.

The chain couples TRBV10-3 to TRBJ2-3; D is possibly TRBD1 (5 bases). The germline CDR1 and CDR2 sequences are ENHRY and SYGVKD. V was trimmed by 3 bases and J by 5 bases, leaving 9 bases between them. The CDR3 extends over 13 amino acids. As DNA, the CDR3 is TGTGCCATCAGTGAACTCGACAGAGATACGCAGTATTTT. Encoded protein: CAISELDRDTQYF.

In regard to this clone: The sample contains more than one DNA sequence encoding this CDR3. This chain joins TRBV27 and TRBJ2-7; D is unclear. V was pared by 9 bases and J by 0 bases, with 12 bases between. This CDR3 has 13 amino acids. Looked up from germline, CDR1 is MNHEY and CDR2 is SMNVEV (reference sequence). CDR3 amino acids: CASSSYPSYEQYF. In nucleotides, the CDR3 is TGTGCCAGTAGCTCGTATCCCTCCTACGAGCAGTACTTC.

The rearrangement links TRBV6-6 to TRBJ1-5, with D possibly being TRBD1 (5 bases). Trimming removed 2 bases at V and 14 bases at J, with 13 bases between. The CDR3 is 12 residues long. Germline CDR1 and CDR2: MNHNY and SVGAGI (reference sequence). CDR3 nucleotides: TGTGCCAGCAGTTACGTGGAGGACATGGAGCATTTT. Its protein product is CASSYVEDMEHF.

This clone appeared a single time. The rearrangement joins TRBV10-3 to TRBJ1-1; a weak D match, TRBD1 (6 bases). The CDR3 runs 13 residues. Trimming removed 7 bases at V and 4 bases at J, with 13 bases between. Germline V gene sequence: CDR1 ENHRY, CDR2 SYGVKD. DNA of the CDR3: TGTGCCATCAAGGGGGAGGCGGGCACTGAAGCTTTCTTT. It yields the protein CAIKGEAGTEAFF.

The CDR3 protein is CAIPGGGDTGELFF. The CDR3 nucleotides are TGTGCCATCCCTGGGGGAGGGGACACCGGGGAGCTGTTTTTT. This rearrangement joins TRBV10-3 to TRBJ2-2; the match to TRBD2 covers 7 bases. Germline V gene data show CDR1 as ENHRY and CDR2 as SYGVKD. The V and J ends lost 8 bases and 3 bases, in that order; junction bases with no gene match: 6. This CDR3 has 14 amino acids.

The chain recombines TRBV28 with TRBJ1-2; 8 bases match TRBD1. This CDR3 contains 15 residues. Germline values: CDR1 MDHEN, CDR2 SYDVKM. Trimming removed 2 bases from V and 7 bases from J; junction bases left unmatched: 9. The CDR3 nucleotides read TGTGCCAGCAGTTTACAGGGGGCGCGTTTATTTGGCTACACCTTC. This gives the protein CASSLQGARLFGYTF.

V usage is TRBV7-2 and J usage is TRBJ2-7; perhaps D is TRBD1 or TRBD2 (6 bases each). V was cut by 3 bases and J by 2 bases, with 11 bases left in between. Germline CDR1 reads SGHTA; CDR2 reads FQGNSA. The CDR3 totals 14 residues. CDR3 amino acids: CASSFEGGTYEQYF. CDR3 bases: TGTGCCAGCAGCTTCGAGGGGGGAACCTACGAGCAGTACTTC.

CDR3 sequence: CASSLGSWGGYEQYF. CDR3 DNA: TGTGCCAGCAGTTTAGGATCATGGGGGGGGTACGAGCAGTACTTC. The chain recombines TRBV27 with TRBJ2-7; TRBD2 agrees at 7 bases. The CDR3 is 15 amino acids. The germline CDR1 and CDR2 sequences are MNHEY and SMNVEV (reference sequence). With 2 bases clipped from V and 4 bases from J, the junction kept 8 bases outside the gene matches.

V and J are TRBV7-9 and TRBJ2-1, with no clear D. V lost 1 base, J lost 8 bases, and 9 bases lay in between. The CDR3 loop spans 13 amino acids. Germline lookup yields CDR1 SEHNR and CDR2 FQNEAQ (reference sequence). The CDR3: CASSLVVRDEQFF. The CDR3 coding sequence is TGTGCCAGCAGCTTAGTGGTCCGGGATGAGCAGTTCTTC.

The genes are TRBV7-8 and TRBJ2-7; D is unclear. This CDR3 contains 12 residues. Germline V gene data show CDR1 as SGHVS and CDR2 as FQNEAQ. V was shortened by 5 bases and J by 6 bases, with 11 bases between the two germline ends. CDR3: CASSPLPGEQYF. CDR3 nucleotides: TGTGCCAGCAGCCCCCTCCCGGGCGAGCAGTACTTC. The variable domain in full, with the rest retrieved from reference TRBV7-8 and TRBJ2-7, is GAGVSQSPRYKVAKRGQDVALRCDPISGHVSLFWYQQALGQGPEFLTYFQNEAQLDKSGLPSDRFFAERPEGSVSTLKIQRTQQEDSAVYLCASSPLPGEQYFGPGTRLTVT.

The V call is TRBV5-4, the J call TRBJ1-1, with no clear D. Trimming cost V 4 bases and J 11 bases, with 15 bases left between them. CDR1 and CDR2 (germline): SGHNT, YYREEE (reference sequence). The CDR3 consists of 12 residues. The CDR3 DNA reads TGTGCCAGCAGCATCGACAATGTAGAGGCTTTCTTT. This codes for CASSIDNVEAFF.

The rearrangement uses TRBV6-6 and TRBJ2-2; the D is unclear. Germline V gene lookup returns CDR1 MNHNY and CDR2 SVGAGI (reference sequence). Trimming removed 5 bases from V and 0 bases from J, with 7 bases in between. This CDR3 comprises 14 residues. The CDR3 sequence: CASSPDPNTGELFF. CDR3 sequence (DNA): TGTGCCAGCAGTCCCGACCCGAACACCGGGGAGCTGTTTTTT.

CDR3 in DNA: TGTGCCAGCAGTTTTCCTGGGTGGCAGGGAGGGACTTTTAACTATGGCTACACCTTC. Protein sequence: CASSFPGWQGGTFNYGYTF. The chain carries TRBV28 and TRBJ1-2; possible D gene TRBD1, 5 bases. This CDR3 has 19 amino acids. V was clipped by 3 bases and J by 1 base, with 24 bases between them. The germline gives CDR1 MDHEN, CDR2 SYDVKM.

The rearrangement uses TRBV9 and TRBJ1-2; 10 positions agree with TRBD1. Germline V gene lookup returns CDR1 SGDLS and CDR2 YYNGEE. J was trimmed by 0 bases and V by 4 bases; bases with no gene match: 15. The CDR3 runs to 19 residues. The CDR3: CASSNRLTTGGQSNYGYTF. The CDR3 DNA reads TGTGCCAGCAGCAACCGATTAACGACAGGGGGCCAGTCTAACTATGGCTACACCTTC.

In its sample, this clone was seen once. The V gene is TRBV6-5, the J gene TRBJ2-7; 7 nucleotides line up with TRBD1. Germline V gives CDR1 MNHEY, CDR2 SVGAGI. Unmatched junction bases numbered 11, after V lost 7 bases and J lost 11 bases. The CDR3 runs to 12 residues. DNA of the CDR3: TGTGCCAGCACCACCCCCGGGACAGCTAAGTACTTC. Translation: CASTTPGTAKYF.

The chain has TRBV6-6 and TRBJ1-2; the match to TRBD1 covers 10 bases. Trimming removed 6 bases from V and 4 bases from J; junction bases left unmatched: 5. Germline CDR1 and CDR2: MNHNY and SVGAGI (reference sequence). The CDR3 is 14 amino acids. The DNA for the CDR3 is TGTGCCAGCAGCTCGACAGGGGGCATCTATGGCTACACCTTC. Amino acids: CASSSTGGIYGYTF.

Concerning this clone: The same CDR3 can be traced to other DNA sequences in this sample. V and J are TRBV19 and TRBJ2-7; the match to TRBD1 covers 7 bases. V dropped 5 bases and J dropped 4; count of bases not matched to a gene: 2. The CDR3 totals 12 residues. Looked up from germline, CDR1 is LNHDA and CDR2 is SQIVND (reference sequence). DNA for the CDR3: TGTGCCAGTAGTGCACAGGGGTACGAGCAGTACTTC. Protein: CASSAQGYEQYF.

This sequence joins TRBV4-3 and TRBJ1-1, with 10 bases fitting TRBD1. Per germline, CDR1 LGHNA and CDR2 YSLEER. V trimming: 1 base; J trimming: 6 bases; junction bases outside the gene matches: 5. The CDR3 has 15 amino acids. CDR3 DNA sequence: TGCGCCAGCAGCCAAGTCGACAGGGGGCCCGCTGAAGCTTTCTTT. Residues: CASSQVDRGPAEAFF.

The rearrangement uses TRBV4-3 and TRBJ2-2, with D perhaps TRBD1 (7 bases). This CDR3 is 17 amino acids long. Germline CDR1 is LGHNA and CDR2 is YSLEER. V lost 4 bases, J lost 2 bases, and 17 bases lay in between. CDR3 DNA: TGCGCCAGCAGCCCACGACAGGGAGGTAAAAACACCGGGGAGCTGTTTTTT. As protein: CASSPRQGGKNTGELFF.

V and J are TRBV28 and TRBJ1-4; 7 positions match TRBD1. Trimming took 1 base from V and 4 from J; bases not matched to a gene: 3. CDR3 length: 15 amino acids. In germline, CDR1 is MDHEN, CDR2 SYDVKM. The CDR3 nucleotides are TGTGCCAGCAGTTTATACAGGGGCGATAATGAAAAACTGTTTTTT. The encoded protein is CASSLYRGDNEKLFF.

This rearrangement joins TRBV6-1 to TRBJ2-1; D remains unclear. V lost 2 bases and J lost 8, with 7 bases in between. There are 12 residues in the CDR3. In germline, CDR1 is MNHNS, CDR2 SASEGT. The DNA of the CDR3 is TGTGCCAGCAGTGAAAGTGGGTATGAGCAGTTCTTC. It specifies CASSESGYEQFF.